This T cell receptor beta chain was identified in a study of T cells in Graves' hyperthyroidism and ophthalmopathy. Germline CDR1 and CDR2: SGHAT and FQNNGV. The CDR3 has 17 residues. V lost 7 bases, J lost 3 bases, and 14 bases stayed unmatched. RNA transcripts yielded amplified TCR beta CDR3 regions. HTBI primers were used for first-round RT-PCR of the TCR CDR3. TCRdb re-derived calls from the multiplex PCR reads in MiXCR, one entry per CDR3 protein. The data hold 500,000 to 650,000 distinct CDR3 sequences, with about 15% observed a single time. This clonotype was observed at least ten times. This chain joins TRBV11-2 and TRBJ2-3; 9 bases map to TRBD2. Sequenced: blood. This clonotype was obtained from a woman between 35 and 50 years old with Graves' hyperthyroidism. The chain's CDR3 is CASTPSRREGSTDTQYF. CDR3 DNA sequence: TGTGCCAGCACCCCCTCTCGGCGGGAGGGATCGACAGATACGCAGTATTTT.